The 17 T cell receptor beta chains in this list originate from one sample, sequenced in a study of cytomegalovirus exposure and HLA in healthy donors. The PCR had 60 Vbeta and 13 Jbeta primers. TCRdb keeps only in-frame clones here, not all; method: immunoSEQ multiplex PCR. The sample carries about 140,000 clones, about four fifths recorded once. Sequencing input: PBMCs. The receptors derive from a male donor in good health and CMV-seronegative.

V usage is TRBV5-1 and J usage is TRBJ2-3; D call uncertain. The ends were cut back, 0 bases at V and 2 bases at J, with 7 bases in the middle. The CDR3 is made up of 14 amino acids. Germline CDR1 and CDR2: SGHRS and YFSETQ. The CDR3 loop reads CASSLAAYTDTQYF. Written as DNA, the CDR3 is TGCGCCAGCAGCTTGGCCGCCTACACAGATACGCAGTATTTT.

This chain joins TRBV11-3 and TRBJ2-2; tentatively, D is TRBD2 (5 bases). The CDR3 has 13 residues. The germline CDR1 and CDR2 sequences are SGHNT and YENEEA. The germline V and J ends were trimmed by 4 bases and 9 bases, with 12 bases remaining between them. CDR3 protein: CASSSDYFRELFF. CDR3 in DNA: TGTGCCAGCAGCTCAGACTATTTCAGGGAGCTGTTTTTT.

The V and J genes are TRBV27 and TRBJ2-7; weak D call: TRBD2 (6 bases). The V gene lost 6 bases and the J gene lost 2 bases, with 17 bases spanning the gap. CDR1 is MNHEY and CDR2 is SMNVEV in the germline V gene (reference sequence). The CDR3 is made up of 15 amino acids. The CDR3 sequence is CASRQTGLLTYEQYF. CDR3 coding DNA: TGTGCCAGCAGACAGACCGGACTATTAACCTACGAGCAGTACTTC.

The chain employs TRBV7-8 and TRBJ1-1; TRBD1 is a possible D gene (5 bases). Trimming shortened V by 3 bases and J by 1 base, and 9 bases separated the two germline ends. CDR1 is SGHVS and CDR2 is FQNEAQ in the germline V gene. CDR3 size: 14 residues. The CDR3 coding sequence is TGTGCCAGCAGCTTCGGGGGGGGGAACACTGAAGCTTTCTTT. As protein: CASSFGGGNTEAFF.

The chain carries TRBV7-2 and TRBJ2-3, with D possibly being TRBD2 (7 bases). Trimming took 1 base from V and 3 from J, leaving 14 bases between them. CDR1 and CDR2 from the germline V gene are SGHTA and FQGNSA. The CDR3 runs 16 residues. In DNA form, the CDR3 reads TGTGCCAGCAGCTTAGTACCGGGGGGCGGTACAGATACGCAGTATTTT. It encodes CASSLVPGGGTDTQYF.

Regarding this clone: The junction shows a germline mismatch at one end, possibly a read error. Additional DNA sequences in this sample encode the identical CDR3. V usage is TRBV14 and J usage is TRBJ1-3; TRBD1 is a possible D gene (6 bases). Germline CDR1 and CDR2: SGHDN and FVKESK. The CDR3 is 15 amino acids. The CDR3 loop reads CASSLRGLPGGTIYF. CDR3 sequence (DNA): TGTGCTAGCAGCCTCAGGGGCCTTCCGGGCGGCACCATATATTTT.

This clone was picked up a small number of times. The rearrangement links TRBV5-1 to TRBJ2-1, with TRBD1 matching 12 bases. The CDR3 consists of 16 residues. Germline loops: CDR1 SGHRS, CDR2 YFSETQ. V gave up 0 bases and J gave up 11 bases; unmatched junction bases: 9. The CDR3 DNA follows: TGCGCCAGCAGCTTGGGGGAGCGGGACAGGGGGCGTCAGCAGTTCTTC. Amino acid sequence: CASSLGERDRGRQQFF.

The J gene is TRBJ2-1, the V gene TRBV15, with 10 bases lining up with TRBD1. The CDR3 sequence is 16 residues long. Germline V gene lookup returns CDR1 LNHNV and CDR2 YYDKDF (reference sequence). The trim removed 0 bases at V and 4 bases at J, leaving 3 bases unmatched. CDR3 in amino acids: CATSREDRGRYNEQFF. The CDR3 DNA reads as TGTGCCACCAGCAGAGAGGACAGGGGGAGGTACAATGAGCAGTTCTTC.

The genes are TRBV30 and TRBJ2-1; 10 bases map to TRBD1. Germline CDR1 and CDR2: GTSNPN and SVGIG (reference sequence). This CDR3 is 14 amino acids long. V lost 2 bases and J lost 7; bases outside the gene matches: 5. This CDR3 reads CAWSPGTGVNEQFF. The CDR3 DNA is TGTGCCTGGAGTCCCGGGACAGGGGTAAATGAGCAGTTCTTC.

This rearrangement joins TRBV9 to TRBJ2-1, with 9 nucleotides matching TRBD2. The CDR3 extends over 15 amino acids. Trimming took 3 bases from V and 3 from J; bases not matched to a gene: 4. CDR1 is SGDLS, CDR2 YYNGEE, per germline. The CDR3: CASSDSGGNYNEQFF. CDR3 nucleotide sequence: TGTGCCAGCAGCGATAGCGGGGGCAACTACAATGAGCAGTTCTTC. Drawing the rest from reference TRBV9 and TRBJ2-1, the complete variable domain is DSGVTQTPKHLITATGQRVTLRCSPRSGDLSVYWYQQSLDQGLQFLIQYYNGEERAKGNILERFSAQQFPDLHSELNLSSLELGDSALYFCASSDSGGNYNEQFFGPGTRLTVL.

The rearrangement links TRBV5-1 to TRBJ2-7; TRBD1 matches 8 bases. With 4 bases clipped from V and 2 bases from J, the junction kept 2 bases outside the gene matches. The germline gives CDR1 SGHRS, CDR2 YFSETQ. This CDR3 contains 13 residues. In nucleotides, the CDR3 is TGCGCCAGCAGCCAGGGACAGGCCTACGAGCAGTACTTC. Protein product: CASSQGQAYEQYF.

This clone was seen a handful of times. Germline is not matched at one junction end, which may reflect a read error. The chain links TRBV30 to TRBJ1-4, with no clear D. This CDR3 contains 11 residues. CDR1 is GTSNPN, CDR2 SVGIG, per germline (reference sequence). The CDR3, as DNA: TGTGCCTGGAGTACCGGGCCCCGGGGAAGTTTT. Translated: CAWSTGPRGSF.

The chain carries TRBV7-6 and TRBJ1-1; D is undetermined. Deletions cut 5 bases from V and 0 bases from J, with 19 bases between. CDR3 length: 17 residues. Germline CDR1 SGHVS, CDR2 FNYEAQ. The CDR3 sequence is CASSPRWRSAMNTEAFF. DNA for the CDR3: TGTGCCAGCAGCCCCCGGTGGAGGTCGGCGATGAACACTGAAGCTTTCTTT.

This chain connects TRBV7-9 to TRBJ2-5, with a weak D call TRBD1 (5 bases). Trimming left V 0 bases short and J 12 bases short, with 14 bases between. The germline gives CDR1 SEHNR, CDR2 FQNEAQ (reference sequence). CDR3 size: 13 residues. The CDR3 coding sequence is TGTGCCAGCAGCTTAGCCAGGGATGGATTAAAGTACTTC. It encodes CASSLARDGLKYF.

The chain is built from TRBV9 and TRBJ2-5, with 9 bases aligning to TRBD2. CDR1 and CDR2 (germline): SGDLS, YYNGEE. V lost 0 bases and J lost 4; bases outside the gene matches: 7. The CDR3 sequence is 16 residues long. The CDR3 DNA reads as TGTGCCAGCAGCGTAGGAACTAGCGGGCGGGCAGAGACCCAGTACTTC. Translated, it gives CASSVGTSGRAETQYF.

The rearrangement joins TRBV14 to TRBJ2-3, with D possibly TRBD2 on 5 matching bases. The CDR3 extends over 13 amino acids. V shed 7 bases and J shed 6 bases, with 14 bases lying between them. Germline-derived CDR1 and CDR2 are SGHDN and FVKESK. Here the CDR3 DNA reads TGTGCCAGCAACCGAGCCGGCGGGGATACGCAGTATTTT. Protein sequence: CASNRAGGDTQYF. The whole variable domain, remainder taken from reference TRBV14 and TRBJ2-3, is EAGVTQFPSHSVIEKGQTVTLRCDPISGHDNLYWYRRVMGKEIKFLLHFVKESKQDESGMPNNRFLAERTGGTYSTLKVQPAELEDSGVYFCASNRAGGDTQYFGPGTRLTVL.

The chain combines TRBV5-5 with TRBJ1-1, with D possibly matching TRBD1 (5 bases). Germline values: CDR1 SGHKS, CDR2 YYEKEE (reference sequence). The V gene lost 4 bases and the J gene lost 1 base, with 11 bases spanning the gap. The CDR3 runs 14 residues. The CDR3 sequence: CASSPGLWNTEAFF. For the CDR3, the DNA is TGTGCCAGCAGCCCGGGACTCTGGAACACTGAAGCTTTCTTT.